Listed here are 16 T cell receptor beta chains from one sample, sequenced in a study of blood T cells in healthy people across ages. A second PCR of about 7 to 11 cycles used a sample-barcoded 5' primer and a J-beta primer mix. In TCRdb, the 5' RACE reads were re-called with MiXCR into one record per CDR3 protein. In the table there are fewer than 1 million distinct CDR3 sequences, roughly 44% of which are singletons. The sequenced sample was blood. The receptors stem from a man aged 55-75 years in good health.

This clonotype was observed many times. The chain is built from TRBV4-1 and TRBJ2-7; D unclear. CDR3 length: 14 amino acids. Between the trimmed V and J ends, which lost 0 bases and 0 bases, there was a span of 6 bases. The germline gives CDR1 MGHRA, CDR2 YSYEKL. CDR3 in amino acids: CASSQDPHSYEQYF. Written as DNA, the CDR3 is TGCGCCAGCAGCCAAGATCCGCACTCCTACGAGCAGTACTTC.

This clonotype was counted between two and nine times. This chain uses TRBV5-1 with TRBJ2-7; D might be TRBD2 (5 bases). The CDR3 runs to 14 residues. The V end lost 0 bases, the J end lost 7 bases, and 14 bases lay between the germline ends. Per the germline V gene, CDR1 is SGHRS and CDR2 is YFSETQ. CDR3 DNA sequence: TGCGCCAGCAGCTTGGACCTAGCTGACTATGAGCAGTACTTC. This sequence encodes CASSLDLADYEQYF.

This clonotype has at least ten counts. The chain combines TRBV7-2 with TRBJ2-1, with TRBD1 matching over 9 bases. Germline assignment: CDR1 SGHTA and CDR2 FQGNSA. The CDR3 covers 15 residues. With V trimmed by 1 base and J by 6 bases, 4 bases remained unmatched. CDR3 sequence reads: CASSLGDRDRNEQFF. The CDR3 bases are TGTGCCAGCAGCTTAGGGGACAGGGATCGCAATGAGCAGTTCTTC. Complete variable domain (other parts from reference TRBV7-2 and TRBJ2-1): GAGVSQSPSNKVTEKGKDVELRCDPISGHTALYWYRQSLGQGLEFLIYFQGNSAPDKSGLPSDRFSAERTGGSVSTLTIQRTQQEDSAVYLCASSLGDRDRNEQFFGPGTRLTVL.

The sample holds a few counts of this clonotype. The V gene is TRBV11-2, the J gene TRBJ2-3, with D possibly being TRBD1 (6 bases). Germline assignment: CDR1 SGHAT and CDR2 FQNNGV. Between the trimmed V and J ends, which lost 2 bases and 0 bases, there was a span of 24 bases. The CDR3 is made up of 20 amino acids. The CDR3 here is CASSLNPQGPLVSSTDTQYF. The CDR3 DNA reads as TGTGCCAGCAGCTTAAACCCTCAGGGGCCTCTGGTTTCTAGCACAGATACGCAGTATTTT.

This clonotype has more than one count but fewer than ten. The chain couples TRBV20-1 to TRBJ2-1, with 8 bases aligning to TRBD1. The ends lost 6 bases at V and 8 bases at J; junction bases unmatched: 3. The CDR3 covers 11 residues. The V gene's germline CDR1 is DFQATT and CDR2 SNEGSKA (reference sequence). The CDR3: CSAEDRDEQFF. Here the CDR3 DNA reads TGCAGTGCAGAGGACAGGGATGAGCAGTTCTTC.

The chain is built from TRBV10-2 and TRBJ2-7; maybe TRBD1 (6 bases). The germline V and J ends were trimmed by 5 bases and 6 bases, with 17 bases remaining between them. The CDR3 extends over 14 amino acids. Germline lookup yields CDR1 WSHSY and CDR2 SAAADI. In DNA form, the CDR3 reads TGCGCCAGCAGTACGACAGGCGAGGGTGGCGAGCAGTACTTC. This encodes CASSTTGEGGEQYF.

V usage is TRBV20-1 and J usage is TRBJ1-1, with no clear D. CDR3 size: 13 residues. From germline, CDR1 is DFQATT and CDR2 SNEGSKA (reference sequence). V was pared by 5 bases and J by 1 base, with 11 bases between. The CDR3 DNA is TGCAGTGCTTGTCGACGGGAGAACACTGAAGCTTTCTTT. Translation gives CSACRRENTEAFF.

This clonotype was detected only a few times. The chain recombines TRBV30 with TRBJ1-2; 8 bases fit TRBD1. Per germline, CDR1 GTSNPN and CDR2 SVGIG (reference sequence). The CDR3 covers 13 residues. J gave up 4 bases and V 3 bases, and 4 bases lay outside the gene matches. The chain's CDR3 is CAWSGQGGYGYTF. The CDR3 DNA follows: TGTGCCTGGAGCGGACAGGGCGGCTATGGCTACACCTTC.

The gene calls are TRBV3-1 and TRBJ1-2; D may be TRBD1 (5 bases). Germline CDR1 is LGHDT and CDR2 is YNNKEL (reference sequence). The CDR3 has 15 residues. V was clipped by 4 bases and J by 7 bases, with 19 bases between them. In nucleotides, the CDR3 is TGTGCCAGCAGCCCGGGGACGCCACGGGGCTGTGGCTACACCTTC. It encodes CASSPGTPRGCGYTF.

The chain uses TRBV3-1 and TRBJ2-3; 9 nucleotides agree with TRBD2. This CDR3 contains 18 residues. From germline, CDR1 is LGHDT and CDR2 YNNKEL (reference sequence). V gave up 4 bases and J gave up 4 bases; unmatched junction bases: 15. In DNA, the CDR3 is TGTGCCAGCAGCCCCCGGTATCCCCTAGCGGGGAAGGCAGATACGCAGTATTTT. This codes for CASSPRYPLAGKADTQYF.

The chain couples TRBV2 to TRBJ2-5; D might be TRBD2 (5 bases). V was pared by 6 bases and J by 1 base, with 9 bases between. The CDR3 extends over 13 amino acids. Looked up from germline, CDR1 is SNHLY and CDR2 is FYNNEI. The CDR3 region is CASRTTSQETQYF. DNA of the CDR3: TGTGCCAGCAGAACCACTAGCCAAGAGACCCAGTACTTC.

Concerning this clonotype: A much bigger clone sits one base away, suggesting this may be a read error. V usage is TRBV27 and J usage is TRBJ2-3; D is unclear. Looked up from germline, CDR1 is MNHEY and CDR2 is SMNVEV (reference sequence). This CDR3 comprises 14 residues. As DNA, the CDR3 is TGTGCCAGCAGTGTATCTGCTAGCACAGATACGCAGTATTTT. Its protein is CASSVSASTDTQYF.

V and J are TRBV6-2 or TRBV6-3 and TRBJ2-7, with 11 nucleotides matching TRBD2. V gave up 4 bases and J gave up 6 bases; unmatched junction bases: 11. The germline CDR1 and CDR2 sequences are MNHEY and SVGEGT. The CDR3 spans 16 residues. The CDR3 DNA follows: TGTGCCAGCAGTTCGACTAGCGGGGCAACCTATAGCGAGCAGTACTTC. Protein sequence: CASSSTSGATYSEQYF.

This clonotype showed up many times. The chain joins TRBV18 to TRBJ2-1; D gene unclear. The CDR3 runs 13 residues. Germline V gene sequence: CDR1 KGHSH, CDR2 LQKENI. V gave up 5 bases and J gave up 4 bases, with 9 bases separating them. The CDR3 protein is CASSAGRYNEQFF. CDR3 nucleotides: TGTGCCAGCTCAGCAGGACGTTACAATGAGCAGTTCTTC.

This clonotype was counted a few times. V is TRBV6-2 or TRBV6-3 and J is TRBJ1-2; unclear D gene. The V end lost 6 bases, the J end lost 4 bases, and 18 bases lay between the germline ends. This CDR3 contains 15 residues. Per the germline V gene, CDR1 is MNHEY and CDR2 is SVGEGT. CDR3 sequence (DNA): TGTGCCAGCAGCTCTAAGTATGGCAGCAGCTATGGCTACACCTTC. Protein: CASSSKYGSSYGYTF.

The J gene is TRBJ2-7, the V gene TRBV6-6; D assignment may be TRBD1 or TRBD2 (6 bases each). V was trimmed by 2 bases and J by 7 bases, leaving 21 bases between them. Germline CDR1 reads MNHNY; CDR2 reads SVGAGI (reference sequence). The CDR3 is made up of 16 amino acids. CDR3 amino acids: CASSYGGPHKNIEQYF. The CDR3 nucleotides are TGTGCCAGCAGTTACGGGGGGCCTCACAAAAATATTGAGCAGTACTTC.